This T cell receptor (beta chain) was recorded in a study of blood T cell repertoires in COVID-19. On the study more broadly: COVID-19 samples collected from the United States, Italy and Spain covered acute and convalescent phases. T cells, B-cell-depleted T cells, or PBMCs provided the cDNA or gDNA that served as material.

Germline CDR1 reads SGHKS; CDR2 reads YYEKEE (reference sequence). Deletions cut 0 bases from V and 5 bases from J, with 8 bases between. The CDR3 is made up of 13 amino acids. The authors' processing: Reference gene primer amplification in the assay estimated nucleated cell counts. The table came from immunoSEQ multiplex PCR; TCRdb's copy has only in-frame clones and leaves some out. That table supplies the V and J calls and clone size; D and trimming were determined from the DNA. The repertoire holds nearly 200,000 clones, with about 85% as singletons. What was sequenced was peripheral blood. V usage is TRBV5-5 and J usage is TRBJ2-5; maybe TRBD1 (5 bases). The clonotype was recovered from a human donor in a cohort sampled during active COVID-19. The CDR3 nucleotides read TGTGCCAGCAGCTTGGGGGGCCGGGAGACCCAGTACTTC. This encodes CASSLGGRETQYF.